This TCR beta chain was recovered during a study of Graves' ophthalmopathy and Graves' hyperthyroidism. Study-level findings and limits: Built on 13 signatures, a model told ophthalmopathy apart from stable hyperthyroidism with 85% to 90% sensitivity and almost 84% specificity. The model predicted ophthalmopathy progression with more than 70% sensitivity and around 72% specificity.

From RNA, the CDR3 regions of TCR beta chains were amplified and sequenced. Second-round multiplex PCR followed a first-round RT-PCR using HTBI primers. TCRdb used MiXCR to reprocess the multiplex PCR reads, holding one entry per CDR3 protein. The table lists a few hundred thousand distinct CDR3 sequences, roughly a sixth of them singletons. To note about this clonotype: As yet, its antigen is unknown.

What supplied the PBMCs was about 10 ml of fresh peripheral blood. V was cut by 2 bases and J by 4 bases, with 11 bases left in between. The CDR3 has 14 amino acids. The clonotype originates from an adult woman with stable Graves' hyperthyroidism. The V call is TRBV12-3 or TRBV12-4, the J call TRBJ1-1; a weak D match, TRBD1 (6 bases). The sequenced sample was peripheral blood. The CDR3 bases are TGTGCCAGCAGTTTACAGGGGCGGTCCACTGAAGCTTTCTTT. Its translation: CASSLQGRSTEAFF.